Described below is a single T cell receptor (beta chain) sequence and its context. This entry belongs to a study of blood T cell repertoires in COVID-19. Profiled with immunoSEQ multiplex PCR; TCRdb holds only in-frame clones, not every one. This table has some 490,000 clones, over 75% appearing once. V gave up 5 bases and J gave up 1 base; unmatched junction bases: 3. The CDR3 extends over 16 amino acids. CDR1 and CDR2 (germline): SNHLY, FYNNEI. This clonotype originated in a human donor in a cohort sampled during active COVID-19. Sequenced input: peripheral blood. V gene TRBV2 combines with J gene TRBJ2-2, with TRBD2 identical over 11 bases. The CDR3 sequence: CASSYLAGGNTGELFF. Written as DNA, the CDR3 is TGTGCCAGCAGTTATCTAGCGGGAGGGAACACCGGGGAGCTGTTTTTT.